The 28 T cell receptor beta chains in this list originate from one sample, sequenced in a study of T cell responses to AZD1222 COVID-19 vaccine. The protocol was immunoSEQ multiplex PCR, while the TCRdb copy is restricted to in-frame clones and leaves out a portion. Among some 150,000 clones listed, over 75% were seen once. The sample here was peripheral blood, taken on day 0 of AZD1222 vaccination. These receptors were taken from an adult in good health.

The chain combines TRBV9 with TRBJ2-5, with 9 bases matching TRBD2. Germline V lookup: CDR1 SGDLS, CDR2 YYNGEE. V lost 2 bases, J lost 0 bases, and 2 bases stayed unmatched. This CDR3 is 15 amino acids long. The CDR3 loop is CASSVASGNQETQYF. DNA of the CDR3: TGTGCCAGCAGCGTCGCTAGCGGGAACCAAGAGACCCAGTACTTC.

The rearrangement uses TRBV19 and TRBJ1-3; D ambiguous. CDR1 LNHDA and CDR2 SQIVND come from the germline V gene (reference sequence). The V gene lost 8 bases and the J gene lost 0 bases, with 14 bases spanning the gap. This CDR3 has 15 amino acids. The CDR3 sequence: CASAALIYSGNTIYF. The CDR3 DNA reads TGTGCCAGTGCAGCCCTGATTTACTCTGGAAACACCATATATTTT.

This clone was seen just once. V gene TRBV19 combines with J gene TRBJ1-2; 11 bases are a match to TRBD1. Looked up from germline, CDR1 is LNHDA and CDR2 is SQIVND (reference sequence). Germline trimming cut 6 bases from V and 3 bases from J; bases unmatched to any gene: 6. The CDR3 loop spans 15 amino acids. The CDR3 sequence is CASRPGTGGDYGYTF. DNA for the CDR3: TGTGCCAGTAGACCCGGGACAGGGGGAGACTATGGCTACACCTTC.

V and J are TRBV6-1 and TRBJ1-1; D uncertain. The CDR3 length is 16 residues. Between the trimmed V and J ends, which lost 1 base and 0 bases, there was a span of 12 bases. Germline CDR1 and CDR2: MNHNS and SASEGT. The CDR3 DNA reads TGTGCCAGCAGTGAAGGTGTACACAAGCTGAACACTGAAGCTTTCTTT. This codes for CASSEGVHKLNTEAFF.

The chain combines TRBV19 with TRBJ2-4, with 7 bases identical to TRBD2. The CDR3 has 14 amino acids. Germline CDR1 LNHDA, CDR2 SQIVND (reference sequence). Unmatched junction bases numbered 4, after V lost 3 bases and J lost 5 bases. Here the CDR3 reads CASSIGGGQNIQYF. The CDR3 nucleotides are TGTGCCAGTAGTATCGGCGGGGGTCAAAACATTCAGTACTTC.

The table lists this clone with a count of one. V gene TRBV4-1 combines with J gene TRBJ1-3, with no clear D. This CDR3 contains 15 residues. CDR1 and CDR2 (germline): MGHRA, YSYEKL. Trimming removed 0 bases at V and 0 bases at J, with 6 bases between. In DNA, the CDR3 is TGCGCCAGCAGCCAAGATTGGATCTCTGGAAACACCATATATTTT. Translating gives CASSQDWISGNTIYF.

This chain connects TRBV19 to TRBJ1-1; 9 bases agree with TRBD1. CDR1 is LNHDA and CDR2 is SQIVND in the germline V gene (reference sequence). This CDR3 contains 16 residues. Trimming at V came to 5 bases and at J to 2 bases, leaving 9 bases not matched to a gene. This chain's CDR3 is CASSWDRVQGNTEAFF. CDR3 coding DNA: TGTGCCAGTAGTTGGGACAGGGTGCAGGGAAACACTGAAGCTTTCTTT.

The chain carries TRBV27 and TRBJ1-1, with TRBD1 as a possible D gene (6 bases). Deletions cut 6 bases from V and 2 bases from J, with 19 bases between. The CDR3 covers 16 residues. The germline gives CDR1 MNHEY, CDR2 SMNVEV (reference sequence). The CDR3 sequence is CASRVGGRRGNTEAFF. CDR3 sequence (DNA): TGTGCCAGCAGGGTCGGGGGGCGCAGGGGAAACACTGAAGCTTTCTTT.

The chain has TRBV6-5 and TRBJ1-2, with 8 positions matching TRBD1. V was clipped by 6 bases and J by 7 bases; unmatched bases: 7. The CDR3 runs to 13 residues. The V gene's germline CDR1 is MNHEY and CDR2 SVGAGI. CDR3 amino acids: CASRETGEGGYTF. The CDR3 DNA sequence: TGTGCCAGCAGGGAGACAGGGGAGGGTGGCTACACCTTC.

The CDR3 protein is CASSQAGRYGYTF. DNA for the CDR3: TGTGCCAGCAGCCAAGCGGGGCGATATGGCTACACCTTC. V and J are TRBV3-1 (or the pseudogene TRBV3-2) and TRBJ1-2; possible D gene TRBD1, 5 bases. V shed 1 base and J shed 5 bases, with 8 bases lying between them. The CDR3 sequence is 13 residues long. From germline, CDR1 is LGHDT and CDR2 YNNKEL (reference sequence).

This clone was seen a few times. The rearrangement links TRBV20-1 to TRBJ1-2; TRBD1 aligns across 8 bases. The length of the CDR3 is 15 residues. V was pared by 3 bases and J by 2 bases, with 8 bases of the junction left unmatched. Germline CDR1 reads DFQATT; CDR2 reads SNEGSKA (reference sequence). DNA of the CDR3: TGCAGTGCTAGTAGTTTGGACAGGGCAAACTATGGCTACACCTTC. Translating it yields CSASSLDRANYGYTF.

CDR3 residues: CASSLNPGQIDTQYF. Here the CDR3 DNA reads TGTGCCAGCAGCCTCAACCCGGGACAAATAGATACGCAGTATTTT. The chain links TRBV7-3 to TRBJ2-3, with D possibly being TRBD1 (6 bases). Looked up from germline, CDR1 is SGHTA and CDR2 is FQGTGA. The germline V and J ends were trimmed by 5 bases and 5 bases, with 17 bases remaining between them. This CDR3 is built from 15 residues.

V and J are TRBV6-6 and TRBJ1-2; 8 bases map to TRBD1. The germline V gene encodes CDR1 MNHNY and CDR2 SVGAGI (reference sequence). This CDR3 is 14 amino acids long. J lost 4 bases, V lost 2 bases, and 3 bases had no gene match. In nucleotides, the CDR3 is TGTGCCAGCAGTTACAAGGACAGGGCCTATGGCTACACCTTC. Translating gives CASSYKDRAYGYTF.

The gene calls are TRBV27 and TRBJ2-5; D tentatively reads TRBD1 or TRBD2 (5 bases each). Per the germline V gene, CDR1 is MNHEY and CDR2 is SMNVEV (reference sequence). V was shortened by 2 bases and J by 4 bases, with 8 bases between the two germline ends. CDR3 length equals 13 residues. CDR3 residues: CASSLRGGETQYF. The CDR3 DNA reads TGTGCCAGCAGTTTACGGGGCGGAGAGACCCAGTACTTC.

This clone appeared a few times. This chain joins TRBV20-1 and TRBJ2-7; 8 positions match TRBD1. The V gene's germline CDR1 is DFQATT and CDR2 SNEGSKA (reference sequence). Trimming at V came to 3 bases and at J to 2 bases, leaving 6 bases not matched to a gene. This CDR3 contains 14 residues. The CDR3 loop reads CSASIRGLTYEQYF. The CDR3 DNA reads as TGCAGTGCTAGTATCAGGGGGCTCACCTACGAGCAGTACTTC.

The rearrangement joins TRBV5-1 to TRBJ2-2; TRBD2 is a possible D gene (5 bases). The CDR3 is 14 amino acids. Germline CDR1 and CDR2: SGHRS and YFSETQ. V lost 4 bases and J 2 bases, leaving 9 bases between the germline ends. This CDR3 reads CASSAGPNTGELFF. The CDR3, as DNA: TGCGCCAGCAGCGCGGGCCCCAACACCGGGGAGCTGTTTTTT. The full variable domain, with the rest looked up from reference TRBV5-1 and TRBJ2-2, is KAGVTQTPRYLIKTRGQQVTLSCSPISGHRSVSWYQQTPGQGLQFLFEYFSETQRNKGNFPGRFSGRQFSNSRSEMNVSTLELGDSALYLCASSAGPNTGELFFGEGSRLTVL.

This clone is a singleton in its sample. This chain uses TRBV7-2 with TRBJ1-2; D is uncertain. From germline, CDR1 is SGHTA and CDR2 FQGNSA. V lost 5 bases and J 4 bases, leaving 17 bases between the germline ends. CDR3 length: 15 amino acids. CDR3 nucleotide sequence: TGTGCCAGCAGCCTCCCGCGCCGGAGGGTCTATGGCTACACCTTC. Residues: CASSLPRRRVYGYTF.

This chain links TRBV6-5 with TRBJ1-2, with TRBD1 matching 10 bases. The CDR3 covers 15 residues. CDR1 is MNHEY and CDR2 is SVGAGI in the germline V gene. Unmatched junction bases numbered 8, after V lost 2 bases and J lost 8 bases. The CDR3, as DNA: TGTGCCAGCAGTTACGTGGGACAGGGGTTGGGCGGCTACACCTTC. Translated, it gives CASSYVGQGLGGYTF.

CDR3 coding DNA: TGTGCCAGTAGCGGAAGGACAGGGGAGGAGTACGTGGAAAAACTGTTTTTT. This encodes CASSGRTGEEYVEKLFF. V gene TRBV19 combines with J gene TRBJ1-4; 9 bases fit TRBD1. After removal of 6 bases from V and 8 bases from J, the junction contained 16 bases not matched to a gene. Germline CDR1 is LNHDA and CDR2 is SQIVND (reference sequence). There are 17 residues in the CDR3.

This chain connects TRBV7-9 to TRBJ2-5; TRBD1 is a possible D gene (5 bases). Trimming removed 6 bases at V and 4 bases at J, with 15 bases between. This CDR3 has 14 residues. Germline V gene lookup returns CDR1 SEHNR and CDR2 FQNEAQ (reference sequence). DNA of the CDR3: TGTGCCAGCAGTAGGGGCAGGGTGAGAGAGACCCAGTACTTC. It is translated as CASSRGRVRETQYF.

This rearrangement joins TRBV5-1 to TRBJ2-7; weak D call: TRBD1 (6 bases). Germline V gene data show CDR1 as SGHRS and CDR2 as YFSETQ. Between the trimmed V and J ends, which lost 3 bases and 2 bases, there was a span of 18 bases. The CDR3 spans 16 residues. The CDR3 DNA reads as TGCGCCAGCAGCTATTCCAAGACAGGCCCCCCCTACGAGCAGTACTTC. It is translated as CASSYSKTGPPYEQYF.

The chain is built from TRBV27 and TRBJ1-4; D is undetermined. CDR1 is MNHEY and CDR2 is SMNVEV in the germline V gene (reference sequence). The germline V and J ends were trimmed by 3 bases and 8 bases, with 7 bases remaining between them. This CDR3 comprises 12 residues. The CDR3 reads CASSFFGEKLFF. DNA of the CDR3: TGTGCCAGCAGTTTTTTCGGGGAAAAACTGTTTTTT.

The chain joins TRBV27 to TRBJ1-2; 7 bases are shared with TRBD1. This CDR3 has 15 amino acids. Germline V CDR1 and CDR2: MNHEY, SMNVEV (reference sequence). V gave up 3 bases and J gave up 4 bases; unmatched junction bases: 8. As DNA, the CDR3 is TGTGCCAGCAGTTTTACGGGGACAGCTCTCTATGGCTACACCTTC. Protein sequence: CASSFTGTALYGYTF.

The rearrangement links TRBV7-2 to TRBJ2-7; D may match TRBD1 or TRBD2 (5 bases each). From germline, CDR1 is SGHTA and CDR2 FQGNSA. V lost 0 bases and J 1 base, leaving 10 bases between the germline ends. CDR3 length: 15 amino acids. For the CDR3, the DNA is TGTGCCAGCAGCTTAGCCGGGACGGTTTCCTACGAGCAGTACTTC. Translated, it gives CASSLAGTVSYEQYF. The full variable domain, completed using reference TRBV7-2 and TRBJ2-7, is GAGVSQSPSNKVTEKGKDVELRCDPISGHTALYWYRQSLGQGLEFLIYFQGNSAPDKSGLPSDRFSAERTGGSVSTLTIQRTQQEDSAVYLCASSLAGTVSYEQYFGPGTRLTVT.

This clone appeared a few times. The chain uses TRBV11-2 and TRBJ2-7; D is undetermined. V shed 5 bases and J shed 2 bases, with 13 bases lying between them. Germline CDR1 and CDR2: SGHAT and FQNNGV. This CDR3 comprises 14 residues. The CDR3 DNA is TGTGCCAGCAGCCGGACCGGACCCACCTACGAGCAGTACTTC. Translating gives CASSRTGPTYEQYF.

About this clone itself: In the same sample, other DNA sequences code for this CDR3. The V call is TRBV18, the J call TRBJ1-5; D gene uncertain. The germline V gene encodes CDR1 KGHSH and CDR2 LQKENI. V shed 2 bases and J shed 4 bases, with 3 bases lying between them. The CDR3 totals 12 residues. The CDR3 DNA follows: TGTGCCAGCTCACCAGGGAATCAGCCCCAGCATTTT. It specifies CASSPGNQPQHF. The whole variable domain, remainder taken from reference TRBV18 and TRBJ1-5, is NAGVMQNPRHLVRRRGQEARLRCSPMKGHSHVYWYRQLPEEGLKFMVYLQKENIIDESGMPKERFSAEFPKEGPSILRIQQVVRGDSAAYFCASSPGNQPQHFGDGTRLSIL.

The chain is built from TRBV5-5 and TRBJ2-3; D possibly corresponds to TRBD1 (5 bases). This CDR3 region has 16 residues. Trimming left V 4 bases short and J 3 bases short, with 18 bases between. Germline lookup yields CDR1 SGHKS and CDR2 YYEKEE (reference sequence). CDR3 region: CASSRRGRALTDTQYF. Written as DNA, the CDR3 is TGTGCCAGCAGCCGGCGCGGCAGGGCCTTGACAGATACGCAGTATTTT.

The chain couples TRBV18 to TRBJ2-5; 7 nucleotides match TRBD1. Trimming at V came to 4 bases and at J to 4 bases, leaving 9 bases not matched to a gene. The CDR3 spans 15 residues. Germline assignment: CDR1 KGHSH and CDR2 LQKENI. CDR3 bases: TGTGCCAGCTCACGAGACAGGGCCATGGGAGAGACCCAGTACTTC. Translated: CASSRDRAMGETQYF.